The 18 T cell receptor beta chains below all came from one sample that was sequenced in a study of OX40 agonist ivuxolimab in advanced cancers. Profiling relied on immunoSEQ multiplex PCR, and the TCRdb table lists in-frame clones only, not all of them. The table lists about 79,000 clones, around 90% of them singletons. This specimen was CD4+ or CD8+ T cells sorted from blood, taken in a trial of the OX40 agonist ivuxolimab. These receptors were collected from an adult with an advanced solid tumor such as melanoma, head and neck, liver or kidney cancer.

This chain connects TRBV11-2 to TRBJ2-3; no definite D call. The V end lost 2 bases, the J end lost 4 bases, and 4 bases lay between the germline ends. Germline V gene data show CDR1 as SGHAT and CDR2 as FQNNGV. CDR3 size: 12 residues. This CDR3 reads CASSLIPDTQYF. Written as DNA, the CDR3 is TGTGCCAGCAGCTTAATCCCAGATACGCAGTATTTT.

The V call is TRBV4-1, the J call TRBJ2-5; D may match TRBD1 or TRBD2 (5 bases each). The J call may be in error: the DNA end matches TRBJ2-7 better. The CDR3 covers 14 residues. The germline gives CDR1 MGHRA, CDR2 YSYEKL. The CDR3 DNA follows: TGCGCCAGCAGCCAAGGGGACGGTCCCTACGAGCAGTACTTC. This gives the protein CASSQGDGPYEQYF.

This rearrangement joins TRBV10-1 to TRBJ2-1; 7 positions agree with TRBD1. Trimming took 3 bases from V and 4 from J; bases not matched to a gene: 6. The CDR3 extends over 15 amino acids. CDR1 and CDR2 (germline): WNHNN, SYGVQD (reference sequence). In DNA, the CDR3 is TGCGCCAGCAGTGATCAGGCAGGGGGTTACAATGAGCAGTTCTTC. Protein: CASSDQAGGYNEQFF.

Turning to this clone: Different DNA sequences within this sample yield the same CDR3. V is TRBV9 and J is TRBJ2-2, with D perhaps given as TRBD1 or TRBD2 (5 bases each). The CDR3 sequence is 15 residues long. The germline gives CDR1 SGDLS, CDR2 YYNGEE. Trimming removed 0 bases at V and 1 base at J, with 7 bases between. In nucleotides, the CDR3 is TGTGCCAGCAGCGTAGGTGGGGGGAACACCGGGGAGCTGTTTTTT. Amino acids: CASSVGGGNTGELFF. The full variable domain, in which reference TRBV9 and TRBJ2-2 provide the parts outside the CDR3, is DSGVTQTPKHLITATGQRVTLRCSPRSGDLSVYWYQQSLDQGLQFLIQYYNGEERAKGNILERFSAQQFPDLHSELNLSSLELGDSALYFCASSVGGGNTGELFFGEGSRLTVL.

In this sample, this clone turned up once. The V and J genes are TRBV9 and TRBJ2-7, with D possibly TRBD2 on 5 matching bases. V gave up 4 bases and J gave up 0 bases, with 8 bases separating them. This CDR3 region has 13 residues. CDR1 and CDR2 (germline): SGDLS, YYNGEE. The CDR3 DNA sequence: TGTGCCAGCAGCCCGCGGGCCTCCTACGAGCAGTACTTC. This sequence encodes CASSPRASYEQYF.

CDR3 coding DNA: TGTGCCAGTAGTATAGTTGGAGGGGAGCTGTTTTTT. This gives the protein CASSIVGGELFF. The genes are TRBV19 and TRBJ2-2; D gene ambiguous. The ends were cut back, 1 base at V and 8 bases at J, with 5 bases in the middle. Germline loops: CDR1 LNHDA, CDR2 SQIVND (reference sequence). There are 12 residues in the CDR3.

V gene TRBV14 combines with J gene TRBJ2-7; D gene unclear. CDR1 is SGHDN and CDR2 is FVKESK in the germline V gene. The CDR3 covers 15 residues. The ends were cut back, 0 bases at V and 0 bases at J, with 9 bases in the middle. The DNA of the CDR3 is TGTGCCAGCAGCCAAGACAGGAGAAGCTCCTACGAGCAGTACTTC. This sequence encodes CASSQDRRSSYEQYF.

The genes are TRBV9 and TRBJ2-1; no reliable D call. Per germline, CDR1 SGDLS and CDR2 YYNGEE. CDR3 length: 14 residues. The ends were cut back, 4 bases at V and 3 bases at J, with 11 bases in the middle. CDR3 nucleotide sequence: TGTGCCAGCAGCCGAGAGGTGGGCTACAATGAGCAGTTCTTC. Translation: CASSREVGYNEQFF.

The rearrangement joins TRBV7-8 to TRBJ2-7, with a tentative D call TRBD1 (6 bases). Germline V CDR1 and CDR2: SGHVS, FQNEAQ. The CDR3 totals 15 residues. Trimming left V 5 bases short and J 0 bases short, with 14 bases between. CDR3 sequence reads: CASSPNDRPSYEQYF. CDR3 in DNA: TGTGCCAGCAGCCCCAATGACAGGCCCTCCTACGAGCAGTACTTC.

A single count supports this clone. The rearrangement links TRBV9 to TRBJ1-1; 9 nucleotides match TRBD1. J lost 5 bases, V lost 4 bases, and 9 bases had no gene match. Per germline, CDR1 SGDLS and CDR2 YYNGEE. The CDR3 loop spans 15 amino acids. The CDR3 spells CASSPTDRGETEAFF. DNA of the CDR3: TGTGCCAGCAGCCCGACGGACAGGGGAGAGACTGAAGCTTTCTTT.

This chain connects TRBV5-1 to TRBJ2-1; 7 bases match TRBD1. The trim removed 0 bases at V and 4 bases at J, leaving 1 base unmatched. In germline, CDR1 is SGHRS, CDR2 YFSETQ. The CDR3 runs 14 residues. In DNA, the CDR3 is TGCGCCAGCAGCTTGGCACAGGGGTACAATGAGCAGTTCTTC. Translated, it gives CASSLAQGYNEQFF.

In DNA, the CDR3 is TGTGCCAGCAGCAAACCGAGACAACCATGCACCTACGAGCAGTACTTC. This sequence encodes CASSKPRQPCTYEQYF. This rearrangement joins TRBV21-1 to TRBJ2-7; the table names TRBD1, a call not compared with the DNA. TRBV21-1 is reported as a pseudogene. This CDR3 contains 16 residues.

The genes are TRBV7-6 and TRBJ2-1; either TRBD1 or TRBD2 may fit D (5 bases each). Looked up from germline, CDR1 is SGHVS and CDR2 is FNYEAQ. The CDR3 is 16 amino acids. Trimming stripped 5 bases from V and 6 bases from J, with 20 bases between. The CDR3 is CASSNQPRTGGNEQFF. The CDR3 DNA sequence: TGTGCCAGCAGCAACCAACCCCGGACTGGGGGCAATGAGCAGTTCTTC.

CDR3 sequence: CASSAYQGAREQFF. CDR3 DNA sequence: TGTGCCAGCAGCGCGTACCAGGGGGCGCGTGAGCAGTTCTTC. The V gene is TRBV9, the J gene TRBJ2-1; 8 bases match TRBD1. Germline assignment: CDR1 SGDLS and CDR2 YYNGEE. Trimming at V came to 3 bases and at J to 9 bases, leaving 8 bases not matched to a gene. This CDR3 is built from 14 residues.

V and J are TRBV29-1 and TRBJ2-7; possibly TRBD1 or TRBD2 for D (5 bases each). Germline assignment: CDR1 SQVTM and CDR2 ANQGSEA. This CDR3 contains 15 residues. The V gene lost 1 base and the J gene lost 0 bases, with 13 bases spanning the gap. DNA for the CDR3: TGCAGCGTTGAAGCCCGGGACGGTTCCTCCTACGAGCAGTACTTC. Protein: CSVEARDGSSYEQYF.

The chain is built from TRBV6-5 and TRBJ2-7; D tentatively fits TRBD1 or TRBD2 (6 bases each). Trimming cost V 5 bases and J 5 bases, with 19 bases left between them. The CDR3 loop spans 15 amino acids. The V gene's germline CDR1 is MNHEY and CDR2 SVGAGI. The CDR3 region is CASSLLWGAEDEQYF. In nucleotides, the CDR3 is TGTGCCAGCAGTCTCCTATGGGGGGCCGAGGACGAGCAGTACTTC.

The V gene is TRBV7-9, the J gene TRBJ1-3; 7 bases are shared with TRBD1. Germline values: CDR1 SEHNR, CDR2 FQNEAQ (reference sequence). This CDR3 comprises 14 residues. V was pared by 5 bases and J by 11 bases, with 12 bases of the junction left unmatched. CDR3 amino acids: CASSPTWDRNPIYF. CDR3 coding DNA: TGTGCCAGCAGCCCCACCTGGGACAGAAATCCCATATATTTT.

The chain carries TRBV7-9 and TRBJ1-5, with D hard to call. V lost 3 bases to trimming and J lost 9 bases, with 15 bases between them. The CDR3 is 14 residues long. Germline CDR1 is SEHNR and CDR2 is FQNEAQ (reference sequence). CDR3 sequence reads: CASSFGESRPPQHF. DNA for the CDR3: TGTGCCAGCAGCTTCGGGGAGTCCAGGCCGCCCCAGCATTTT.